Included here is one T cell receptor (beta chain) sequence, with context. Antigen unknown. The method was immunoSEQ multiplex PCR; TCRdb's version includes in-frame clones alone and lacks a portion of them. This table holds around 45,000 clones, more than 60% found once. The CDR3 loop spans 14 amino acids. Germline lookup yields CDR1 MNHNY and CDR2 SVGAGI (reference sequence). The V and J ends lost 10 bases and 1 base respectively, with 16 bases between them. These data come from a study of memory CD4+ T cells and cytomegalovirus serostatus. Study background: This sample comes from healthy Belgian adults, under 10 CMV seropositive, approximately 24 seronegative. Overall study results and limits: Each of 55 to 80 CMV-associated TCRbeta sequences occurred in one to five individuals.

The sort gate was single viable CD3+CD4+CD8-CD45RO+ cells for memory CD4+ T cells. V usage is TRBV6-6 and J usage is TRBJ1-2; tentatively, D is TRBD1 (6 bases). This clonotype originated in an adult in good health and CMV-seronegative. Sequenced sample: memory CD4+ T cells from blood. The CDR3 sequence: CATRRGAGNYGYTF. The CDR3 DNA reads TGTGCCACCCGTCGGGGGGCGGGTAACTATGGCTACACCTTC.